These T cell receptor beta chains were read from a single sample in a study of cytomegalovirus exposure and HLA in healthy donors. This table comes from immunoSEQ multiplex PCR, and its TCRdb copy is limited to in-frame clones, with some not included. The table has 90,000 to 100,000 clones, roughly 87% seen once. What was sequenced was PBMCs. The receptors originated from a man between 18 and 29 years old in good health and CMV-seropositive. The CDR3 runs from the conserved cysteine through the conserved F or W. A D gene is named only where the DNA matches it firmly.

j_gene | len | d_gene | v_gene | CDR3aa
TRBJ1-1 | 13 | NA | TRBV27 | CASSLGGNTEAFF
TRBJ2-2 | 18 | TRBD2 | TRBV28 | CAATTPSRASGRAGELFF
TRBJ1-1 | 16 | TRBD1 | TRBV25-1 | CASSEYRDRVDTEAFF
TRBJ2-1 | 16 | NA | TRBV28 | CASIPYTGLSHNEQFF
TRBJ2-3 | 21 | NA | TRBV4-3 | CASSQAPHRGLTLGVTDTQYF
TRBJ1-3 | 17 | NA | TRBV9 | CASSGRDSGFVGNTIYF
TRBJ2-4 | 13 | NA | TRBV6-5 | CASSYRDKNIQYF
TRBJ2-3 | 15 | TRBD1 | TRBV28 | CASSPRDSYTDTQYF
TRBJ2-3 | 15 | NA | TRBV2 | CASSGKTVSTDTQYF
TRBJ2-5 | 13 | TRBD2 | TRBV19 | CASSIRDYETQYF